These 26 T cell receptor beta chains were all obtained from the same sample, sequenced in a study of blood T cell repertoires in COVID-19. The method was immunoSEQ multiplex PCR; TCRdb's version includes in-frame clones alone and lacks a portion of them. This table has 200,000 to 300,000 clones, roughly 91% appearing once. Sequencing was carried out using peripheral blood. These receptors originate from a man younger than 40 with COVID-19, enrolled during active disease.

The chain employs TRBV14 and TRBJ1-1; tentative D call: TRBD1 (5 bases). The CDR3 sequence is 14 residues long. CDR1 and CDR2 (germline): SGHDN, FVKESK. Trimming cost V 6 bases and J 3 bases, with 14 bases left between them. The CDR3 loop is CASRTLQGDTEAFF. The CDR3, as DNA: TGTGCCAGCAGGACTCTCCAGGGCGACACTGAAGCTTTCTTT. The complete variable domain, with remaining parts taken from reference TRBV14 and TRBJ1-1, reads EAGVTQFPSHSVIEKGQTVTLRCDPISGHDNLYWYRRVMGKEIKFLLHFVKESKQDESGMPNNRFLAERTGGTYSTLKVQPAELEDSGVYFCASRTLQGDTEAFFGQGTRLTVV.

The chain couples TRBV12-5 to TRBJ1-4; TRBD1 is a possible D gene (5 bases). Germline V lookup: CDR1 LGHNT, CDR2 FRNRAP. The CDR3 totals 16 residues. V lost 4 bases and J 7 bases, leaving 19 bases between the germline ends. CDR3 sequence: CASGSLTGRGPEKLFF. CDR3 sequence (DNA): TGTGCTAGTGGTTCCCTAACCGGGAGGGGTCCTGAAAAACTGTTTTTT.

The chain links TRBV6-5 to TRBJ2-1, with a possible D match to TRBD1 (8 bases). Germline-derived CDR1 and CDR2 are MNHEY and SVGAGI. Trimming removed 5 bases from V and 4 bases from J, with 15 bases in between. The CDR3 is made up of 15 amino acids. Written as DNA, the CDR3 is TGTGCCAGCAGTAACAGGGGGGGGAATTACAATGAGCAGTTCTTC. It specifies CASSNRGGNYNEQFF.

V usage is TRBV5-5 and J usage is TRBJ2-3, with TRBD2 matching over 9 bases. The V and J ends lost 5 bases and 6 bases, in that order; junction bases with no gene match: 13. The germline gives CDR1 SGHKS, CDR2 YYEKEE (reference sequence). This CDR3 has 16 amino acids. The chain's CDR3 is CASRPLGAGGRDTQYF. For the CDR3, the DNA is TGTGCCAGCAGGCCCTTGGGAGCGGGGGGACGGGATACGCAGTATTTT.

The rearrangement uses TRBV19 and TRBJ1-3; D may be TRBD1 (5 bases). The CDR3 extends over 13 amino acids. The V end lost 10 bases, the J end lost 1 base, and 11 bases lay between the germline ends. Germline lookup yields CDR1 LNHDA and CDR2 SQIVND (reference sequence). This CDR3 reads CATSRDSGNTIYF. Here the CDR3 DNA reads TGTGCCACCAGCAGGGATTCTGGAAACACCATATATTTT.

V and J are TRBV5-1 and TRBJ1-4; 8 bases are a match to TRBD1. The V segment lost 2 bases and the J segment 7 bases; nucleotides outside the gene matches: 7. Germline V gene sequence: CDR1 SGHRS, CDR2 YFSETQ. The CDR3 loop spans 15 amino acids. CDR3 region: CASSFNRGKGEKLFF. The CDR3 coding sequence is TGCGCCAGCAGCTTTAACAGGGGGAAAGGTGAAAAACTGTTTTTT.

J is TRBJ1-1 and V is TRBV29-1; D gene uncertain. Germline CDR1 is SQVTM and CDR2 is ANQGSEA. There are 12 residues in the CDR3. V lost 6 bases and J lost 4, with 12 bases in between. The CDR3 region is CSVLKTTTEAFF. The CDR3 region has the DNA TGCAGCGTGCTAAAGACAACCACTGAAGCTTTCTTT.

The chain has TRBV19 and TRBJ1-3; D might be TRBD1 (5 bases). The V end was cut by 8 bases, the J end by 6 bases, with 14 bases between. The CDR3 sequence is 13 residues long. The germline V gene has CDR1 LNHDA and CDR2 SQIVND (reference sequence). CDR3 region: CASGWRDPNTIYF. The CDR3 nucleotides read TGTGCCAGTGGCTGGCGGGACCCAAACACCATATATTTT.

The chain has TRBV7-9 and TRBJ1-2; 10 bases line up with TRBD1. This CDR3 has 15 amino acids. Germline values: CDR1 SEHNR, CDR2 FQNEAQ (reference sequence). V lost 5 bases, J lost 8 bases, and 11 bases stayed unmatched. The CDR3 DNA reads TGTGCCAGCAGCCCAAGTCTCCGGGACAGGGGAGGCTACACCTTC. Its protein is CASSPSLRDRGGYTF.

CDR3 region: CASSIRDYGYTF. CDR3 nucleotide sequence: TGTGCCAGTAGTATTCGCGACTATGGCTACACCTTC. The chain employs TRBV19 and TRBJ1-2, with D uncertain. Germline V gives CDR1 LNHDA, CDR2 SQIVND (reference sequence). This CDR3 is 12 amino acids long. V lost 3 bases and J 3 bases, leaving 5 bases between the germline ends.

J is TRBJ2-1 and V is TRBV10-2; tentatively, D is TRBD2 (6 bases). The germline CDR1 and CDR2 sequences are WSHSY and SAAADI. The CDR3 runs to 16 residues. The V end lost 2 bases, the J end lost 2 bases, and 13 bases lay between the germline ends. This chain's CDR3 is CASSERGPGAYNEQFF. DNA of the CDR3: TGCGCCAGCAGTGAGAGAGGCCCGGGGGCCTACAATGAGCAGTTCTTC.

This clone occurred once. V gene TRBV11-1 combines with J gene TRBJ2-3; D is possibly TRBD2 (6 bases). Per germline, CDR1 SGHAT and CDR2 FQDESV (reference sequence). This CDR3 contains 13 residues. V lost 5 bases to trimming and J lost 2 bases, with 8 bases between them. CDR3 loop: CASSRDFTDTQYF. CDR3 bases: TGTGCCAGCAGCCGGGACTTCACAGATACGCAGTATTTT.

V is TRBV20-1 and J is TRBJ2-7, with 7 bases that match TRBD1. Germline loops: CDR1 DFQATT, CDR2 SNEGSKA (reference sequence). There are 14 residues in the CDR3. With V trimmed by 3 bases and J by 0 bases, 5 bases remained unmatched. In nucleotides, the CDR3 is TGCAGTGCTAGTGCCAGGGGGAGCTCCTACGAGCAGTACTTC. Its protein product is CSASARGSSYEQYF.

The chain couples TRBV7-2 to TRBJ2-5, with D possibly matching TRBD2 (6 bases). With 1 base removed from V and 1 base from J, the gap between germline ends came to 7 bases. From germline, CDR1 is SGHTA and CDR2 FQGNSA. The length of the CDR3 is 14 residues. The CDR3 DNA sequence: TGTGCCAGCAGCTTAGGGACTATCCAAGAGACCCAGTACTTC. This sequence encodes CASSLGTIQETQYF.

The V call is TRBV14, the J call TRBJ2-3, with D perhaps matching TRBD2 (6 bases). The V end was cut by 0 bases, the J end by 2 bases, with 12 bases between. Per germline, CDR1 SGHDN and CDR2 FVKESK. The CDR3 totals 16 residues. CDR3 DNA: TGTGCCAGCAGCCAAGATTGGGGGGACGACACAGATACGCAGTATTTT. Its protein product is CASSQDWGDDTDTQYF.

The J gene is TRBJ1-1, the V gene TRBV10-3; 7 nucleotides line up with TRBD1. The CDR3 totals 15 residues. V lost 2 bases to trimming and J lost 1 base; unmatched junction nucleotides: 4. The germline V gene encodes CDR1 ENHRY and CDR2 SYGVKD. The chain's CDR3 is CAISETGTANTEAFF. CDR3 coding DNA: TGTGCCATCAGTGAGACCGGGACAGCGAACACTGAAGCTTTCTTT.

On this clone: Just one base apart from a much larger clone, this may be a read error. The rearrangement uses TRBV27 and TRBJ1-5; TRBD1 matches at 7 bases. The CDR3 has 13 amino acids. Germline lookup yields CDR1 MNHEY and CDR2 SMNVEV (reference sequence). With 3 bases clipped from V and 5 bases from J, the junction kept 1 base outside the gene matches. The chain's CDR3 is CASSFTGDQPQHF. The CDR3 nucleotides are TGTGCCAGCAGTTTCACAGGGGATCAGCCCCAGCATTTT.

The chain uses TRBV27 and TRBJ2-3; 12 bases map to TRBD2. V lost 5 bases, J lost 6 bases, and 12 bases stayed unmatched. The CDR3 spans 17 residues. Germline CDR1 MNHEY, CDR2 SMNVEV (reference sequence). The CDR3 DNA is TGTGCCAGCAGTCCCCTCCCTAGCGGGGGGGCCTGGGATACGCAGTATTTT. As protein: CASSPLPSGGAWDTQYF.

The chain couples TRBV5-4 to TRBJ2-7; 7 bases agree with TRBD2. CDR1 and CDR2 (germline): SGHNT, YYREEE (reference sequence). The junction had 2 bases not matched to a gene; V was cut back by 0 bases and J by 5 bases. This CDR3 comprises 13 residues. Here the CDR3 reads CASSLGGGDEQYF. CDR3 sequence (DNA): TGTGCCAGCAGCTTGGGGGGGGGAGACGAGCAGTACTTC.

The chain has TRBV9 and TRBJ1-5, with D tentatively TRBD1 (6 bases). The CDR3 spans 16 residues. V lost 2 bases and J 3 bases, leaving 15 bases between the germline ends. Germline values: CDR1 SGDLS, CDR2 YYNGEE. In DNA, the CDR3 is TGTGCCAGCAGCGTTTCCCCGGACAGCCTCAATCAGCCCCAGCATTTT. It translates to CASSVSPDSLNQPQHF.

This clone was picked up one time. The genes are TRBV14 and TRBJ2-3; D not resolved. This CDR3 is 11 amino acids long. Between the trimmed V and J ends, which lost 5 bases and 5 bases, there was a span of 5 bases. The V gene's germline CDR1 is SGHDN and CDR2 FVKESK. DNA of the CDR3: TGTGCCAGCAGCTTCAGAGATACGCAGTATTTT. Translation: CASSFRDTQYF.

The chain employs TRBV11-2 and TRBJ2-1; 7 bases are a match to TRBD2. This CDR3 region has 17 residues. Looked up from germline, CDR1 is SGHAT and CDR2 is FQNNGV. The V gene end was trimmed by 3 bases and the J gene end by 1 base; junction bases not matched to a gene: 9. CDR3 sequence: CASSFMIDSGSYNEQFF. In DNA, the CDR3 is TGTGCCAGCAGCTTCATGATTGATAGCGGGTCCTACAATGAGCAGTTCTTC.

This clone was observed once. J is TRBJ2-5 and V is TRBV11-2; 9 nucleotides agree with TRBD2. Trimming cost V 0 bases and J 1 base; bases outside gene matches: 0. Germline V gives CDR1 SGHAT, CDR2 FQNNGV. The CDR3 runs to 15 residues. The chain's CDR3 is CASSLERGGQETQYF. As DNA, the CDR3 is TGTGCCAGCAGCTTAGAGCGGGGGGGCCAAGAGACCCAGTACTTC.

This rearrangement joins TRBV5-6 to TRBJ2-5; unclear D gene. Germline CDR1 SGHDT, CDR2 YYEEEE. The V gene lost 4 bases and the J gene lost 5 bases, with 21 bases spanning the gap. The CDR3 runs 16 residues. The CDR3 DNA is TGTGCCAGCAGCGAGCCTCTCGGAGAAGATAGGGAGACCCAGTACTTC. This codes for CASSEPLGEDRETQYF.

CDR3 residues: CSVKDRGRTEAFF. The CDR3 DNA reads as TGCAGCGTGAAGGACAGGGGCAGGACTGAAGCTTTCTTT. The chain has TRBV29-1 and TRBJ1-1; the match to TRBD1 covers 9 bases. This CDR3 contains 13 residues. Germline CDR1 and CDR2: SQVTM and ANQGSEA. Trimming at V came to 6 bases and at J to 5 bases, leaving 7 bases not matched to a gene.

This chain connects TRBV30 to TRBJ1-1, with a possible D match to TRBD1 (5 bases). The CDR3 is made up of 14 amino acids. V lost 4 bases, J lost 4 bases, and 16 bases lay in between. The V gene's germline CDR1 is GTSNPN and CDR2 SVGIG (reference sequence). The CDR3 DNA reads TGTGCCTGGACCCTGGACGGGGGGGGCACTGAAGCTTTCTTT. Translating gives CAWTLDGGGTEAFF. The full variable domain, with the rest looked up from reference TRBV30 and TRBJ1-1, is SQTIHQWPATLVQPVGSPLSLECTVEGTSNPNLYWYRQAAGRGLQLLFYSVGIGQISSEVPQNLSASRPQDRQFILSSKKLLLSDSGFYLCAWTLDGGGTEAFFGQGTRLTVV.